Presented here are 12 T cell receptor beta chains from one specimen sequenced in a study of blood T cells in healthy people across ages. Next came a second PCR, run for about 6 to 12 cycles, which used a sample-barcoded 5' primer along with a J-beta primer mix. TCRdb processed the 5' RACE reads anew with MiXCR; each CDR3 protein has one entry. Here the sample spans approximately 960,000 distinct CDR3 sequences, approximately 32% being singletons. These same records also appear under a second study, on T cells of mothers and their children.

The sequenced sample was blood. The receptors here all came from a middle-aged woman in good health.

This clonotype was detected only a few times. Here the CDR3 DNA reads TGTGCCAGCTCACCAAGGTCGCAGGGGAAGAACTCCTACGAGCAGTACTTC. It encodes CASSPRSQGKNSYEQYF. V is TRBV18 and J is TRBJ2-7; D is possibly TRBD1 (6 bases). V lost 2 bases, J lost 0 bases, and 17 bases lay in between. CDR3 length: 17 amino acids. Germline CDR1 is KGHSH and CDR2 is LQKENI.

This chain joins TRBV7-9 and TRBJ2-5; D possibly corresponds to TRBD1 (6 bases). CDR1 and CDR2 (germline): SEHNR, FQNEAQ (reference sequence). The length of the CDR3 is 15 residues. Between the trimmed V and J ends, which lost 1 base and 4 bases, there was a span of 13 bases. This chain's CDR3 is CASSLVTGFGETQYF. DNA for the CDR3: TGTGCCAGCAGCTTAGTCACAGGGTTTGGAGAGACCCAGTACTTC.

With regard to this clonotype: This may be a read error, as it is one base from a much larger clone. The rearrangement joins TRBV20-1 to TRBJ2-4, with TRBD2 matching over 9 bases. The CDR3 contains 13 residues. V lost 1 base to trimming and J lost 13 bases; unmatched junction nucleotides: 8. CDR1 is DFQATT, CDR2 SNEGSKA, per germline (reference sequence). CDR3 sequence (DNA): TGCAGTGCTAGAGGCGGGGGGGCCAATGAGCAGTACTTC. It translates to CSARGGGANEQYF.

This clonotype was recorded a few times. This chain joins TRBV29-1 and TRBJ2-5, with D possibly TRBD2 on 6 matching bases. Trimming shortened V by 4 bases and J by 11 bases, and 26 bases separated the two germline ends. The length of the CDR3 is 15 residues. CDR1 is SQVTM and CDR2 is ANQGSEA in the germline V gene. CDR3 residues: CSVGVRVGSTGEQYF. The CDR3, as DNA: TGCAGCGTTGGTGTCCGGGTGGGATCTACGGGGGAGCAGTACTTC.

This clonotype has only one observation. A much larger clone differs by one base, so this may be a read error. The chain is built from TRBV6-6 and TRBJ2-3; D is tentatively TRBD1 or TRBD2 (5 bases each). Trimming stripped 2 bases from V and 7 bases from J, with 10 bases between. This CDR3 is 13 amino acids long. Germline values: CDR1 MNHNY, CDR2 SVGAGI (reference sequence). DNA for the CDR3: TGTGCCAGCAGTTACCGGGACGCTAATACGCAGTATTTT. Protein: CASSYRDANTQYF.

This clonotype was picked up many times. The chain uses TRBV10-3 and TRBJ1-2, with 7 bases identical to TRBD1. Per the germline V gene, CDR1 is ENHRY and CDR2 is SYGVKD. The CDR3 contains 12 residues. The junction had 6 bases not matched to a gene; V was cut back by 10 bases and J by 4 bases. CDR3 coding DNA: TGTGCCAGCTGGCCAGGGGGCTATGGCTACACCTTC. This translates into CASWPGGYGYTF.

Note on this clonotype: The junction shows a germline mismatch at one end, possibly a read error. V is TRBV7-2 and J is TRBJ2-7, with D maybe TRBD1 (5 bases). The CDR3 contains 13 residues. Per germline, CDR1 SGHTA and CDR2 FQGNSA. The CDR3 loop is CANSFIGAYEQYF. The DNA of the CDR3 is TGTGCCAACAGCTTCATAGGGGCCTACGAGCAGTACTTC.

This clonotype was recorded at least ten times. The chain recombines TRBV4-1 with TRBJ2-7, with 7 bases aligning to TRBD1. Looked up from germline, CDR1 is MGHRA and CDR2 is YSYEKL. With V trimmed by 4 bases and J by 6 bases, 18 bases remained unmatched. This CDR3 has 17 residues. The CDR3 is CASSLRTGTETTSEQYF. The DNA of the CDR3 is TGCGCCAGCAGCCTCCGGACCGGGACAGAGACCACTTCCGAGCAGTACTTC.

This clonotype was recorded many times. This chain uses TRBV7-2 with TRBJ2-5; TRBD2 matches 7 bases. Unmatched junction bases numbered 7, after V lost 1 base and J lost 5 bases. CDR1 and CDR2 from the germline V gene are SGHTA and FQGNSA. The CDR3 contains 15 residues. CDR3 nucleotides: TGTGCCAGCAGCTTAGGGGGACGGGGAGGGGAGACCCAGTACTTC. Translating gives CASSLGGRGGETQYF.

This sequence joins TRBV5-1 and TRBJ2-1; TRBD2 is a possible D gene (5 bases). Trimming stripped 3 bases from V and 6 bases from J, with 13 bases between. The CDR3 is made up of 14 amino acids. Germline V gives CDR1 SGHRS, CDR2 YFSETQ. Here the CDR3 DNA reads TGCGCCAGCAGCTGGGGTTTAGAGGGCAATGAGCAGTTCTTC. It codes for CASSWGLEGNEQFF.

A few counts support this clonotype. The V call is TRBV5-1, the J call TRBJ1-2; a possible D gene is TRBD1 (6 bases). The CDR3 length is 15 residues. Trimming pared 4 bases from V and 6 bases from J, leaving 19 bases between. The germline CDR1 and CDR2 sequences are SGHRS and YFSETQ. Here the CDR3 reads CASSRSRGGTDGYTF. The CDR3 nucleotides are TGCGCCAGCAGCCGATCTAGGGGGGGGACGGATGGCTACACCTTC.

To note about this clonotype: Just one base apart from a much larger clone, this may be a read error. The gene calls are TRBV12-3 or TRBV12-4 and TRBJ2-5; TRBD1 aligns across 9 bases. With V trimmed by 7 bases and J by 11 bases, 14 bases remained unmatched. The CDR3 is made up of 14 amino acids. CDR3 DNA: TGTGCCAGCAATCCGGGACAGGGCAACAATGAGCAGTACTTC. Its protein is CASNPGQGNNEQYF.